This T cell receptor beta chain was found in a study of beta chain features in type 1 diabetes. Reverse transcription of all isolated RNA meant that expressed TCRB transcripts were sequenced. Sequencing used immunoSEQ multiplex PCR; TCRdb keeps in-frame clones, though not all of them. The sample lists roughly 70,000 clones, just under 50% seen once, with 0.55% to 0.8% in the top ten. Study results and limitations: VDJ junctions from patients with type 1 diabetes contained fewer insertions and more deletions. In all four CD4+ subsets, TCRB CDR3 length was significantly, moderately reduced in type 1 diabetes.

The CDR3 spans 14 residues. This clone was recorded a few times. Antigen: not known. Sequencing was performed on central memory CD4+ T cells from blood. This TCR was recovered from a man aged 30 to 39 with type 1 diabetes. This rearrangement joins TRBV1 to TRBJ2-1; the table's D call of TRBD2 was not tested on the DNA. TRBV1 constitutes a pseudogene. This chain's CDR3 is CTSSQDSATHEQFF. CDR3 nucleotides: TGCACCAGCAGCCAAGATAGCGCGACCCATGAGCAGTTCTTC.